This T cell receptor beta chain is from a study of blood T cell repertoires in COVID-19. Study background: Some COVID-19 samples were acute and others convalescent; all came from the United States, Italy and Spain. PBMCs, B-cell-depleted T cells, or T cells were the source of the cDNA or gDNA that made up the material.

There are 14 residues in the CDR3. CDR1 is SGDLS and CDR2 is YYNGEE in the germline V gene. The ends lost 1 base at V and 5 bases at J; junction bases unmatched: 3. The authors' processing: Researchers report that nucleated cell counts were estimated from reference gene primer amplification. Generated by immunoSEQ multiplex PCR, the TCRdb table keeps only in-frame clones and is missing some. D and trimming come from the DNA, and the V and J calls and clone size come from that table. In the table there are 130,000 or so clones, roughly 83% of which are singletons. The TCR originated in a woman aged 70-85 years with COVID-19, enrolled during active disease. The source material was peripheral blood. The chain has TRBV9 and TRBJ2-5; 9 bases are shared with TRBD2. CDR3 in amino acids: CASSVSSGVETQYF. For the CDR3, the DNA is TGTGCCAGCAGCGTATCTAGCGGGGTCGAGACCCAGTACTTC.